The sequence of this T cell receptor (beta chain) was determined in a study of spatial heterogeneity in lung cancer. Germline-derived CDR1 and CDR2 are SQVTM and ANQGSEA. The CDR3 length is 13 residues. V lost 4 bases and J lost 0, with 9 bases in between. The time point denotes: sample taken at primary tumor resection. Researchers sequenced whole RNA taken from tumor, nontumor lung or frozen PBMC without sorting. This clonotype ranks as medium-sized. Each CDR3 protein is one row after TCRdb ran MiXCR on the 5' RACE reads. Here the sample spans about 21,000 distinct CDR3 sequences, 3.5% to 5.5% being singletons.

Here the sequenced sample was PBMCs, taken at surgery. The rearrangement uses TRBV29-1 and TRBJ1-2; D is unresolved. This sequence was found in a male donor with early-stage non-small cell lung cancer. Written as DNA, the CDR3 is TGCAGCGTTGGATCACAGCCTAACTATGGCTACACCTTC. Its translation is CSVGSQPNYGYTF.